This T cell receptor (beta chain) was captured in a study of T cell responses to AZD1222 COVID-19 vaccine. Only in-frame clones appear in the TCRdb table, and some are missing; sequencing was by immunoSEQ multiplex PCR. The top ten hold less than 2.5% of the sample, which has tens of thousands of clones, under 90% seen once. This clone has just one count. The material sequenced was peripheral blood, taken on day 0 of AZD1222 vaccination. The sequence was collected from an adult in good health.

DNA for the CDR3: TGCGCCAGCAGCTTGGGAGTCCGGTCCTCTGGAAACACCATATATTTT. This encodes CASSLGVRSSGNTIYF. V is TRBV5-1 and J is TRBJ1-3; the D is unclear. V dropped 0 bases and J dropped 0 bases, with 10 bases sitting between them. The CDR3 runs 16 residues. Germline loops: CDR1 SGHRS, CDR2 YFSETQ.